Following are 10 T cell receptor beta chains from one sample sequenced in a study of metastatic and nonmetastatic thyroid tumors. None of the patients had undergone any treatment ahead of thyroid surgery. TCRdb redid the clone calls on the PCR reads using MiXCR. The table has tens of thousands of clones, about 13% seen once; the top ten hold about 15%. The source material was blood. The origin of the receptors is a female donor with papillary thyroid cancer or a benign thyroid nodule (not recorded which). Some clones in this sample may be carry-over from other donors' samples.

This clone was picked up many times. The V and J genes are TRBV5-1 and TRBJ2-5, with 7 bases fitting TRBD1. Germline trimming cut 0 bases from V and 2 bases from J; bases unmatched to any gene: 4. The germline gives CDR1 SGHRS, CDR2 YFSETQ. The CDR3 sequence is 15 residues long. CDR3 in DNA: TGCGCCAGCAGCTTGGGACAGGGATATCAAGAGACCCAGTACTTC. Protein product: CASSLGQGYQETQYF.

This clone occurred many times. CDR3 protein: CASSYGTGRQETQYF. The CDR3, as DNA: TGTGCCAGCAGTTATGGGACAGGGCGACAAGAGACCCAGTACTTC. The rearrangement links TRBV2 to TRBJ2-5; 9 bases map to TRBD1. CDR3 length equals 15 residues. Germline trimming cut 5 bases from V and 2 bases from J; bases unmatched to any gene: 6. In germline, CDR1 is SNHLY, CDR2 FYNNEI.

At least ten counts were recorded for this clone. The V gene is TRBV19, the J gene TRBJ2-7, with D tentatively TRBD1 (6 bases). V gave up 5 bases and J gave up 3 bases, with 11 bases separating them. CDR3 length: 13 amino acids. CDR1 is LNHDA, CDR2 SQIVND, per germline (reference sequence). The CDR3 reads CASSFGGVYEQYF. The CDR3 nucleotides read TGTGCCAGTAGTTTTGGGGGCGTCTACGAGCAGTACTTC.

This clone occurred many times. The CDR3 sequence: CASKVSGTSSYNEQFF. In DNA form, the CDR3 reads TGTGCCAGCAAGGTTAGCGGGACCAGCTCCTACAATGAGCAGTTCTTC. The rearrangement uses TRBV5-2 and TRBJ2-1; the table assigns TRBD2, which was not confirmed against the DNA. TRBV5-2 is flagged as a pseudogene. The CDR3 consists of 16 residues.

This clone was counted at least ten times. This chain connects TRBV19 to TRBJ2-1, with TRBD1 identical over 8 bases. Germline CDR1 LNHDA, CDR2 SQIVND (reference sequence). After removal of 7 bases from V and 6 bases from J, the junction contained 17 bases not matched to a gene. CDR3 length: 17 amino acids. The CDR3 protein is CASTASIGQGALNEQFF. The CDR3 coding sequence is TGTGCCAGTACCGCCTCCATCGGTCAGGGGGCTCTCAATGAGCAGTTCTTC.

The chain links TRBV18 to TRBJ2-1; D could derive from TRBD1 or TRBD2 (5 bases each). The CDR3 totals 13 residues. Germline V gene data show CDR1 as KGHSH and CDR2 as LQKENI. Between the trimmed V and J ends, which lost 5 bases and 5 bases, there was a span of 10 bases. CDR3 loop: CASSWDVNNEQFF. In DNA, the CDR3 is TGTGCCAGCTCATGGGACGTGAACAATGAGCAGTTCTTC.

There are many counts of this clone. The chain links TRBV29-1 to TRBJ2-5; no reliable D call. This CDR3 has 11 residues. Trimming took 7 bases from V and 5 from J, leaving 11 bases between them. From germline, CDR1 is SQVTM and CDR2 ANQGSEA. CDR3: CSGAMGETQYF. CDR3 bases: TGCAGCGGCGCTATGGGGGAGACCCAGTACTTC. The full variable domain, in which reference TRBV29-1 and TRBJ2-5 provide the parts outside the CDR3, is SAVISQKPSRDICQRGTSLTIQCQVDSQVTMMFWYRQQPGQSLTLIATANQGSEATYESGFVIDKFPISRPNLTFSTLTVSNMSPEDSSIYLCSGAMGETQYFGPGTRLLVL.

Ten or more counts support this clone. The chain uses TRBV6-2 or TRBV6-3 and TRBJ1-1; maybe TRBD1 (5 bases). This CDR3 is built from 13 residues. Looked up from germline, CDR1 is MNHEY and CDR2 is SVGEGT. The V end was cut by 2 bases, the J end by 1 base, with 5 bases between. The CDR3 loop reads CASSYRGNTEAFF. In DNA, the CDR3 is TGTGCCAGCAGTTACAGGGGGAACACTGAAGCTTTCTTT.

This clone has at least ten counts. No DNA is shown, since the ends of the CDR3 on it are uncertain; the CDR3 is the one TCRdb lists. The CDR3 loop is CISVSEVIPGTEAFF. The chain carries TRBV7-5 and TRBJ1-1; TRBD1, the table's D call, was not compared with the DNA. TRBV7-5 is assigned pseudogene status. Inclusive of both ends, the CDR3 amounts to 15 amino acids.

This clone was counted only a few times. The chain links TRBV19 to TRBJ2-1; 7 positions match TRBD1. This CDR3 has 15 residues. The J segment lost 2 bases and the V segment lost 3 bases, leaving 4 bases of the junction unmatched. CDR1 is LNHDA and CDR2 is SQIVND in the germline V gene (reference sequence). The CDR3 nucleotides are TGTGCCAGTAGTATCGGGACAGCCACCTACAATGAGCAGTTCTTC. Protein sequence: CASSIGTATYNEQFF.